The 13 T cell receptor beta chains below all came from one sample that was sequenced in a study of cytomegalovirus exposure and HLA in healthy donors. Amplification used 60 Vbeta primers and 13 Jbeta primers. Measured with immunoSEQ multiplex PCR; TCRdb has only the in-frame clones, and not every one. The table has some 65,000 clones, over 50% seen once; the top ten hold about 3%. Sample: PBMCs. These receptor sequences come from a man younger than 40 in good health and CMV-seronegative.

The chain has TRBV7-3 and TRBJ1-6, with 10 positions matching TRBD1. CDR1 and CDR2 (germline): SGHTA, FQGTGA. V lost 1 base, J lost 9 bases, and 6 bases stayed unmatched. The CDR3 extends over 16 amino acids. CDR3 sequence: CASSLNSRTGGSPLHF. The CDR3 DNA sequence: TGTGCCAGCAGCTTAAACTCCCGGACAGGGGGTTCACCCCTCCACTTT.

The J gene is TRBJ1-6, the V gene TRBV25-1; no reliable D call. V was cut by 6 bases and J by 10 bases, with 13 bases left in between. CDR3 length equals 13 residues. The germline V gene encodes CDR1 MGHDK and CDR2 SYGVNS. CDR3 DNA: TGTGCCAGCAGACAAGTGGAGGGATCACCCCTCCACTTT. Amino acid sequence: CASRQVEGSPLHF.

The chain links TRBV6-1 to TRBJ1-2; a weak D match, TRBD1 (5 bases). CDR3 length: 15 residues. Trimming pared 1 base from V and 4 bases from J, leaving 13 bases between. Germline V gene data show CDR1 as MNHNS and CDR2 as SASEGT. The CDR3 DNA follows: TGTGCCAGCAGTGAAGGGCAGGGAGGCTTCTATGGCTACACCTTC. Protein sequence: CASSEGQGGFYGYTF.

Only one count was recorded for this clone. The CDR3 sequence is CSVEAREKPYTQYF. In nucleotides, the CDR3 is TGCAGCGTTGAGGCTCGGGAGAAACCATATACGCAGTATTTT. The chain has TRBV29-1 and TRBJ2-3; TRBD2 is a possible D gene (6 bases). Germline CDR1 SQVTM, CDR2 ANQGSEA. The CDR3 loop spans 14 amino acids. V dropped 3 bases and J dropped 7 bases, with 17 bases sitting between them.

This clone was found a few times. This chain connects TRBV5-1 to TRBJ1-1; D is perhaps TRBD1 (5 bases). Trimming took 5 bases from V and 1 from J, leaving 6 bases between them. Germline lookup yields CDR1 SGHRS and CDR2 YFSETQ. The CDR3 contains 12 residues. CDR3 sequence reads: CASRQGNTEAFF. In nucleotides, the CDR3 is TGCGCCAGCAGGCAGGGGAACACTGAAGCTTTCTTT.

The chain is built from TRBV6-1 and TRBJ2-7; 10 bases line up with TRBD2. Per germline, CDR1 MNHNS and CDR2 SASEGT. Trimming cost V 6 bases and J 2 bases; bases outside gene matches: 4. CDR3 length: 14 amino acids. CDR3 nucleotides: TGTGCCAGCAGCGCTCTAGCGGGGGCCTACGAGCAGTACTTC. Translated: CASSALAGAYEQYF.

The chain links TRBV19 to TRBJ1-5; 7 bases map to TRBD1. CDR1 LNHDA and CDR2 SQIVND come from the germline V gene (reference sequence). The CDR3 has 15 residues. The trim removed 9 bases at V and 9 bases at J, leaving 17 bases unmatched. The CDR3 DNA follows: TGTGCCAGCGGACCTCAGGGGGTCCGGGTTCGGCCCCAGCATTTT. It yields the protein CASGPQGVRVRPQHF.

This chain uses TRBV5-1 with TRBJ2-7; D possibly corresponds to TRBD1 (5 bases). The germline V and J ends were trimmed by 0 bases and 4 bases, with 11 bases remaining between them. The CDR3 is 14 residues long. Germline CDR1 is SGHRS and CDR2 is YFSETQ. CDR3 DNA: TGCGCCAGCAGCTTGGTCCCAGGGATGTACGAGCAGTACTTC. This sequence encodes CASSLVPGMYEQYF.

The rearrangement joins TRBV29-1 to TRBJ2-2; 15 bases are shared with TRBD2. Germline CDR1 SQVTM, CDR2 ANQGSEA. The CDR3 consists of 17 residues. After removal of 1 base from V and 5 bases from J, the junction contained 5 bases not matched to a gene. CDR3 protein: CSVEGGLAGGGTGELFF. The CDR3 DNA sequence: TGCAGCGTTGAAGGCGGACTAGCGGGGGGGGGTACCGGGGAGCTGTTTTTT.

The V call is TRBV12-5, the J call TRBJ2-1; a possible D gene is TRBD1 (6 bases). Germline loops: CDR1 LGHNT, CDR2 FRNRAP. The CDR3 loop spans 15 amino acids. Trimming cost V 3 bases and J 8 bases, with 17 bases left between them. The CDR3 here is CASGLGQPWNDEQFF. CDR3 DNA sequence: TGTGCTAGTGGTTTAGGACAGCCCTGGAACGATGAGCAGTTCTTC.

This clone was counted only a few times. The chain couples TRBV6-1 to TRBJ2-7, with a weak D call TRBD2 (5 bases). In germline, CDR1 is MNHNS, CDR2 SASEGT. The V end lost 6 bases, the J end lost 2 bases, and 11 bases lay between the germline ends. The CDR3 spans 13 residues. CDR3 sequence: CASRPGLTYEQYF. The CDR3, as DNA: TGTGCCAGCAGGCCGGGGTTGACCTACGAGCAGTACTTC.

The chain is built from TRBV5-1 and TRBJ2-7; perhaps TRBD1 as D (6 bases). The CDR3 has 14 amino acids. Trimming pared 0 bases from V and 5 bases from J, leaving 12 bases between. Germline assignment: CDR1 SGHRS and CDR2 YFSETQ. This CDR3 reads CASSLEQGRNEQYF. The CDR3 DNA sequence: TGCGCCAGCAGCTTGGAACAGGGTAGGAACGAGCAGTACTTC.

This chain links TRBV6-1 with TRBJ1-5; 10 nucleotides line up with TRBD1. This CDR3 region has 15 residues. The junction had 2 bases not matched to a gene; V was cut back by 1 base and J by 5 bases. Germline CDR1 is MNHNS and CDR2 is SASEGT. The CDR3 DNA reads as TGTGCCAGCAGTGAAGGACAGGGGGCGCATCAGCCCCAGCATTTT. As protein: CASSEGQGAHQPQHF.